Presented here are 24 T cell receptor beta chains from one specimen sequenced in a study of neurological immune-mediated disorders (dated by TCRdb to the late 2010s). Library preparation employed 5' RACE. TCRdb names Illumina HiSeq 2500 as the instrument used. TCRdb took the public reads, trimmed them with fastp at Q25, ran MiXCR for clone calling and kept in-frame beta chains. Merged by CDR3 protein, the rows form single entries marked with the most common genes and DNA. The table for this sample lists 15,000 or so distinct CDR3 sequences; less than 25% of them were counted only once. The ten largest clonotypes hold approximately 22% of the sample. The sequenced sample consisted of PBMCs. The receptors were gathered from a man aged 50-59 years in good health.

Only a few counts were recorded for this clonotype. This rearrangement joins TRBV7-7 to TRBJ2-7, with D perhaps given as TRBD1 or TRBD2 (7 bases each). V lost 11 bases, J lost 1 base, and 15 bases lay in between. Germline assignment: CDR1 SSHAT and CDR2 FNYEAQ (reference sequence). The CDR3 runs to 13 residues. CDR3 residues: CAPGGGLSYEQYF. The CDR3, as DNA: TGTGCCCCAGGGGGGGGCCTATCCTACGAGCAGTACTTC. The whole variable domain, filled in from reference TRBV7-7 and TRBJ2-7, reads GAGVSQSPRYKVTKRGQDVTLRCDPISSHATLYWYQQALGQGPEFLTYFNYEAQPDKSGLPSDRFSAERPEGSISTLTIQRTEQRDSAMYRCAPGGGLSYEQYFGPGTRLTVT.

The rearrangement joins TRBV4-1 to TRBJ1-5; no definite D call. Between the trimmed V and J ends, which lost 8 bases and 4 bases, there was a span of 12 bases. Germline-derived CDR1 and CDR2 are MGHRA and YSYEKL. This CDR3 spans 13 amino acids. For the CDR3, the DNA is TGCGCCAGCCACCCGGGAGCTAATCAGCCCCAGCATTTT. It codes for CASHPGANQPQHF.

There are many counts of this clonotype. V and J are TRBV7-6 and TRBJ2-3; tentative D call: TRBD2 (6 bases). Germline V gives CDR1 SGHVS, CDR2 FNYEAQ. V shed 1 base and J shed 0 bases, with 14 bases lying between them. This CDR3 spans 17 amino acids. The CDR3 loop is CASSLGRDLASTDTQYF. The CDR3 DNA sequence: TGTGCCAGCAGCTTAGGCCGGGACTTAGCTAGCACAGATACGCAGTATTTT.

This clonotype has ten or more counts. The V call is TRBV10-3, the J call TRBJ1-3; 7 positions match TRBD1. CDR1 and CDR2 from the germline V gene are ENHRY and SYGVKD. With V trimmed by 7 bases and J by 6 bases, 9 bases remained unmatched. The CDR3 runs 14 residues. CDR3 residues: CAIKPSQGQNTIYF. The CDR3 bases are TGTGCCATCAAACCCTCACAGGGGCAAAACACCATATATTTT.

This clonotype has a count of ten or more. The V call is TRBV6-5, the J call TRBJ1-6; TRBD1 is a possible D gene (5 bases). Trimming took 6 bases from V and 1 from J, leaving 13 bases between them. Looked up from germline, CDR1 is MNHEY and CDR2 is SVGAGI. This CDR3 region has 16 residues. The CDR3 DNA reads as TGTGCCAGCAGCTACGACAGAAAGTCCTATAATTCACCCCTCCACTTT. It specifies CASSYDRKSYNSPLHF.

This clonotype counts as medium-sized. The V gene is TRBV5-1, the J gene TRBJ2-1; D is undetermined. There are 15 residues in the CDR3. Trimming shortened V by 0 bases and J by 0 bases, and 7 bases separated the two germline ends. Germline CDR1 is SGHRS and CDR2 is YFSETQ. CDR3 loop: CASSLDGSSYNEQFF. The DNA of the CDR3 is TGCGCCAGCAGCTTGGACGGCAGCTCCTACAATGAGCAGTTCTTC.

By share, this clonotype ranks as medium-sized. This chain joins TRBV7-8 and TRBJ2-7, with D perhaps matching TRBD2 (5 bases). Germline CDR1 SGHVS, CDR2 FQNEAQ. The CDR3 runs to 15 residues. Between the trimmed V and J ends, which lost 0 bases and 3 bases, there was a span of 12 bases. CDR3 DNA sequence: TGTGCCAGCAGCTTAGCGGCGGGCATAAACTACGAGCAGTACTTC. Translation: CASSLAAGINYEQYF.

This clonotype was counted a single time. This chain uses TRBV29-1 with TRBJ1-4, with D possibly TRBD1 on 5 matching bases. This CDR3 spans 13 amino acids. Per germline, CDR1 SQVTM and CDR2 ANQGSEA. V lost 6 bases and J 2 bases, leaving 10 bases between the germline ends. CDR3 region: CSVRGATNEKLFF. The CDR3 region has the DNA TGCAGCGTACGGGGCGCGACTAATGAAAAACTGTTTTTT.

This clonotype was observed many times. The chain joins TRBV20-1 to TRBJ2-7, with 12 bases aligning to TRBD2. This CDR3 spans 14 amino acids. V lost 5 bases, J lost 5 bases, and 7 bases stayed unmatched. Germline V gene sequence: CDR1 DFQATT, CDR2 SNEGSKA (reference sequence). Written as DNA, the CDR3 is TGCAGTGCTCGACTAGCGGGAGAAGTCGACGAGCAGTACTTC. Amino acid sequence: CSARLAGEVDEQYF.

The gene calls are TRBV18 and TRBJ2-7; D is perhaps TRBD2 (5 bases). The ends were cut back, 2 bases at V and 5 bases at J, with 7 bases in the middle. The CDR3 totals 12 residues. Germline assignment: CDR1 KGHSH and CDR2 LQKENI. CDR3 DNA sequence: TGTGCCAGCTCACCAAGTAGCGACGAGCAGTACTTC. Amino acids: CASSPSSDEQYF.

This clonotype was counted many times. CDR3 residues: CASSSYREETQYF. CDR3 nucleotides: TGTGCCAGCAGCTCCTACAGGGAAGAGACCCAGTACTTC. The rearrangement links TRBV7-2 to TRBJ2-5; D perhaps matches TRBD1 (6 bases). The germline V gene encodes CDR1 SGHTA and CDR2 FQGNSA. The CDR3 runs 13 residues. The V gene lost 4 bases and the J gene lost 3 bases, with 9 bases spanning the gap. Together with reference TRBV7-2 and TRBJ2-5, the CDR3 gives the full variable domain: GAGVSQSPSNKVTEKGKDVELRCDPISGHTALYWYRQSLGQGLEFLIYFQGNSAPDKSGLPSDRFSAERTGGSVSTLTIQRTQQEDSAVYLCASSSYREETQYFGPGTRLLVL.

This clonotype was detected ten times or more. J is TRBJ2-7 and V is TRBV20-1; the D gene is possibly TRBD2 (7 bases). Germline loops: CDR1 DFQATT, CDR2 SNEGSKA (reference sequence). The length of the CDR3 is 14 residues. The V end lost 6 bases, the J end lost 0 bases, and 15 bases lay between the germline ends. The CDR3 loop reads CSARGPFSSYEQYF. The DNA of the CDR3 is TGCAGTGCGCGGGGGCCGTTCAGCTCCTACGAGCAGTACTTC.

In this sample, this clonotype is medium-sized (0.01 to 0.1%). The V gene is TRBV20-1, the J gene TRBJ2-5, with 10 bases that match TRBD2. Germline-derived CDR1 and CDR2 are DFQATT and SNEGSKA (reference sequence). Trimming at V came to 5 bases and at J to 5 bases, leaving 11 bases not matched to a gene. The CDR3 runs 15 residues. For the CDR3, the DNA is TGCAGTGCTCCCCGGAGGAGCGGGAGGGTGGAGACCCAGTACTTC. This sequence encodes CSAPRRSGRVETQYF.

The V and J genes are TRBV3-1 and TRBJ1-5; D call uncertain. Germline values: CDR1 LGHDT, CDR2 YNNKEL (reference sequence). The V end lost 1 base, the J end lost 0 bases, and 7 bases lay between the germline ends. The CDR3 runs 15 residues. The CDR3 sequence: CASSQGGSSNQPQHF. The CDR3 bases are TGTGCCAGCAGCCAAGGTGGGAGTAGCAATCAGCCCCAGCATTTT.

This clonotype was picked up many times. V is TRBV12-3 or TRBV12-4 and J is TRBJ2-1; 7 bases line up with TRBD1. The CDR3 extends over 13 amino acids. With V trimmed by 1 base and J by 12 bases, 6 bases remained unmatched. CDR3 coding DNA: TGTGCCAGCAGTTTAGGTACCGCAGGGGGGCAGTTCTTC. Its protein is CASSLGTAGGQFF.

This clonotype was seen repeatedly, ten times or more. The chain links TRBV20-1 to TRBJ2-5, with 14 positions matching TRBD2. V lost 5 bases to trimming and J lost 5 bases; unmatched junction nucleotides: 13. CDR1 is DFQATT, CDR2 SNEGSKA, per germline (reference sequence). The CDR3 is 17 residues long. In DNA, the CDR3 is TGCAGTGCTGCCCAGGGTTACCGACTAGCGGGGGGGGAGACCCAGTACTTC. Its protein is CSAAQGYRLAGGETQYF.

By share of the sample, this clonotype is medium-sized. The chain joins TRBV20-1 to TRBJ2-1; D possibly corresponds to TRBD1 (6 bases). Per the germline V gene, CDR1 is DFQATT and CDR2 is SNEGSKA (reference sequence). The V end lost 6 bases, the J end lost 0 bases, and 15 bases lay between the germline ends. The CDR3 has 15 residues. The CDR3 DNA follows: TGCAGTGCGACGGACAGTCCCTTCTCCTACAATGAGCAGTTCTTC. It encodes CSATDSPFSYNEQFF.

Ten or more counts support this clonotype. V usage is TRBV3-1 and J usage is TRBJ2-7; D call uncertain. V lost 1 base and J lost 6, with 7 bases in between. From germline, CDR1 is LGHDT and CDR2 YNNKEL (reference sequence). The length of the CDR3 is 12 residues. The CDR3 DNA reads TGTGCCAGCAGCCAAGTAAGGGCCGAGCAGTACTTC. This codes for CASSQVRAEQYF.

This clonotype has at least ten counts. The V call is TRBV10-3, the J call TRBJ2-7, with unresolved D. Trimming stripped 2 bases from V and 4 bases from J, with 12 bases between. The CDR3 is 14 amino acids. Germline V gene sequence: CDR1 ENHRY, CDR2 SYGVKD. The CDR3 nucleotides read TGTGCCATCAGTGAGGTTACCGCCTCGTACGAGCAGTACTTC. Residues: CAISEVTASYEQYF.

This clonotype was observed at least ten times. V is TRBV20-1 and J is TRBJ2-7, with unresolved D. Trimming shortened V by 5 bases and J by 2 bases, and 16 bases separated the two germline ends. CDR1 is DFQATT, CDR2 SNEGSKA, per germline (reference sequence). This CDR3 is 14 amino acids long. The DNA of the CDR3 is TGCAGTGCTGTCCTGGACCCTAAGGCCTACGAGCAGTACTTC. It yields the protein CSAVLDPKAYEQYF.

This clonotype is medium-sized by share. The V and J genes are TRBV20-1 and TRBJ1-2, with TRBD1 identical over 8 bases. The CDR3 is 14 residues long. V was pared by 5 bases and J by 4 bases, with 9 bases of the junction left unmatched. CDR1 and CDR2 (germline): DFQATT, SNEGSKA (reference sequence). The CDR3 is CSARQGANGYGYTF. CDR3 in DNA: TGCAGTGCTCGCCAGGGGGCAAATGGCTATGGCTACACCTTC.

This clonotype was observed at least ten times. V is TRBV6-1 and J is TRBJ2-5, with 9 nucleotides matching TRBD1. Germline CDR1 reads MNHNS; CDR2 reads SASEGT. Trimming at V came to 1 base and at J to 5 bases, leaving 8 bases not matched to a gene. CDR3 length equals 16 residues. CDR3 region: CASSEGTGTGSETQYF. DNA for the CDR3: TGTGCCAGCAGTGAAGGTACCGGGACAGGGTCTGAGACCCAGTACTTC.

The gene calls are TRBV28 and TRBJ2-7, with TRBD2 matching over 10 bases. TRBJ2-1 explains the end of the DNA better; the J call may be wrong. Germline lookup yields CDR1 MDHEN and CDR2 SYDVKM. The CDR3 has 18 residues. The CDR3 DNA reads as TGTGCCAGCAGTTCCCCACGACTAAGCGGGAGGGCGTACAATGAGCAGTTCTTC. Its protein product is CASSSPRLSGRAYNEQFF.

There are many counts of this clonotype. The V call is TRBV6-1, the J call TRBJ2-7; unclear D gene. The V and J ends lost 8 bases and 2 bases respectively, with 10 bases between them. The CDR3 spans 12 residues. Germline CDR1 reads MNHNS; CDR2 reads SASEGT. The CDR3 region has the DNA TGTGCCAGCCGCGGACCGGCCTACGAGCAGTACTTC. Translation gives CASRGPAYEQYF.